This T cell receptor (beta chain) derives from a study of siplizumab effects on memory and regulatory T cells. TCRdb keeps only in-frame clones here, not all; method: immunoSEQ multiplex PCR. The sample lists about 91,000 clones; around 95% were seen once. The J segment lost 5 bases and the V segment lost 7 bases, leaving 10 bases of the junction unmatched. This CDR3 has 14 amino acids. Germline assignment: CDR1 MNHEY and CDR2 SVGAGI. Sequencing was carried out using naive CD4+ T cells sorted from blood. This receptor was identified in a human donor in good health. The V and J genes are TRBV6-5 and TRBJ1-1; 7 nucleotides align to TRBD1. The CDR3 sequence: CASTVQGRVTEAFF. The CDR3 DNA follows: TGTGCCAGCACTGTACAGGGGAGGGTTACTGAAGCTTTCTTT.